This TCR beta chain emerged from a study of breast tumors, draining lymph nodes, adjacent tissues. Breast cancer patients provided tissue from their axillary draining lymph nodes. This clonotype was recorded many times. MiXCR, run by TCRdb on the multiplex PCR reads, gives a single entry per CDR3 protein. The sample contains some 130,000 distinct CDR3 sequences, 21% of which appear only once. The CDR3 loop spans 16 amino acids. Germline CDR1 reads MNHEY; CDR2 reads SMNVEV (reference sequence). Trimming at V came to 2 bases and at J to 1 base, leaving 0 bases not matched to a gene. The sequence derives from a female donor with breast cancer. Some clones in this sample may be carry-over from other donors' samples. The source material was axillary lymph node tissue. This rearrangement joins TRBV27 to TRBJ2-2; 11 bases fit TRBD2. The CDR3 nucleotides read TGTGCCAGCAGTTTAGGGACTAGCGGGAACACCGGGGAGCTGTTTTTT. Translating gives CASSLGTSGNTGELFF.